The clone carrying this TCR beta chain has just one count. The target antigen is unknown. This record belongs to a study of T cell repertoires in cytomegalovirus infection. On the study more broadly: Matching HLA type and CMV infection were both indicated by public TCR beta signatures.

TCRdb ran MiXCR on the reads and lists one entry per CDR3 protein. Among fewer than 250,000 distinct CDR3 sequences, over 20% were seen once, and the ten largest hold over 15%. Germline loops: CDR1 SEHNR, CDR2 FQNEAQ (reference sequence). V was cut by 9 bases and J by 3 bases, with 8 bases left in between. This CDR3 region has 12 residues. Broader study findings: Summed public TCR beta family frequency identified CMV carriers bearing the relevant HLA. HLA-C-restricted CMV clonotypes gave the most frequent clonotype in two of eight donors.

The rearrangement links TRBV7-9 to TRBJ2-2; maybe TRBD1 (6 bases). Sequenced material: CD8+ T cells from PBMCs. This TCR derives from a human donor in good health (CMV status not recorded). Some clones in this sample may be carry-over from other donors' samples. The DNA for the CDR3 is TGTGCCAGTACAGGGTACACCGGGGAGCTGTTTTTT. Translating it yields CASTGYTGELFF.